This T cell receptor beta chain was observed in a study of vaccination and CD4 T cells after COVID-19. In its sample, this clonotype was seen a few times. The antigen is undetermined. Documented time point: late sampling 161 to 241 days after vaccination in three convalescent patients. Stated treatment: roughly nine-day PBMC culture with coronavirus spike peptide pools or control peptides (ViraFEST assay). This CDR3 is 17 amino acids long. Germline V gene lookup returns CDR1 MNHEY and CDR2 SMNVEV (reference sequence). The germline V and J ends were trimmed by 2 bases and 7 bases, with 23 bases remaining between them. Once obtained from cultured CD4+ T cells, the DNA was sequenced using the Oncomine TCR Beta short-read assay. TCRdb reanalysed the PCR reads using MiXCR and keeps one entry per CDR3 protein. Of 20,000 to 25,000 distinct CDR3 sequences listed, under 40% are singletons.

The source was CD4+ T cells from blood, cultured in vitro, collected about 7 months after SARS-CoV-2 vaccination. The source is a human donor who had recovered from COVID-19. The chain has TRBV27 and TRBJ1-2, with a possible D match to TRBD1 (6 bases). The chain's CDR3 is CASSLSFMPDRRGGYTF. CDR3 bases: TGTGCCAGCAGTTTAAGCTTTATGCCCGACAGGAGAGGTGGCTACACCTTC.